This T cell receptor (beta chain) was profiled in a study of CD8+ T cells in alopecia areata. On this clone itself: Antigen unknown.

Notes on the study in general: Expanded CD8+ clones among the top 100, as well as scalp clonality, were significantly decreased by tofacitinib.

CDR3 length equals 14 residues. The ends were cut back, 7 bases at V and 0 bases at J, with 13 bases in the middle. The germline CDR1 and CDR2 sequences are MNHNY and SVGAGI (reference sequence). Treatment specified: oral pan-JAK inhibitor, 5-10 mg twice daily. Lesional scalp punch biopsies and peripheral blood came from alopecia areata patients. Once RNA had been extracted, it was reverse transcribed into cDNA to act as the sequencing template. Assay used: immunoSEQ multiplex PCR; TCRdb lists only in-frame clones, some missing. The repertoire has 200,000 to 250,000 clones, 30% to 40% of them found once; the top ten carry 0.45% to 0.55%.

The source of this sequence is a human donor with alopecia areata. This chain links TRBV6-6 with TRBJ2-7; D unresolved. The sequencing here drew on CD4+ T cells sorted from blood, taken around week 30, from a patient treated with tofacitinib. In DNA form, the CDR3 reads TGTGCCAGCAATAAGGACGCCCGCTCCTACGAGCAGTACTTC. The encoded protein is CASNKDARSYEQYF.